A selection of T cell receptor beta chains follows, all from one sample in a study of T-cell memory formation after mild COVID-19. Each CDR3 protein is one row after TCRdb ran MiXCR on the 5' RACE reads. The data contain roughly 130,000 distinct CDR3 sequences, 17% of them singletons. The sample comprised PBMCs or a T cell subset sorted from them (not recorded which). All receptors derive from a man aged 18 to 30 who had mild COVID-19 (a few samples of this study predate the infection). Cell type and time point are not known. Both conserved end residues are part of each CDR3. A D gene is named only where the DNA matches it firmly. The size of a clone is reported for some rows only, either as once, few or many, or as a class for expanded clones.

clone_size d_call v_call cdr3_aa
- TRBD2 TRBV7-2 CASSTIAGGPRELFF
- TRBD2 TRBV2 CASSRGLAGNTDTQYF
- TRBD1 TRBV24-1 CATSEPQGPNQPQHF
few - TRBV7-2 CASRFGTLNTGELFF
- TRBD2 TRBV7-7 CASSSSGGRAATQYF
- - TRBV29-1 CSVERRPNTEAFF
- - TRBV7-3 CASSFDSDNEQFF
few TRBD2 TRBV4-1 CASSQVTLRLAGTKLDEQYF
- TRBD1 TRBV29-1 CSVSRQGRDTEAFF
- TRBD2 TRBV24-1 CATSDPAGGQTDTQYF
few TRBD2 TRBV4-3 CASSQDERGSAGELFF
- - TRBV6-2/TRBV6-3 CASRPSGPNYGYTF
- - TRBV20-1 CSARPPGTPETQYF
- - TRBV5-1 CASSWPGTQETQYF
- TRBD2 TRBV7-3 CASSLNLAGNEQYF
- - TRBV10-3 CAISDSGSGSYNEQFF
once - TRBV12-3/TRBV12-4 CASTPGEEAFF
few - TRBV29-1 CSVEDRRGNTGELFF
- - TRBV27 CASSRSGHNTEAFF
- TRBD1 TRBV15 CATSRDVGQGYNEKLFF
- - TRBV20-1 CSASSGWNTGELFF
few TRBD1 TRBV3-1 CASRFTGTANTGELFF
- TRBD2 TRBV7-9 CASSVSGAQETQYF
few - TRBV6-5 CASSYQTSTDTQYF